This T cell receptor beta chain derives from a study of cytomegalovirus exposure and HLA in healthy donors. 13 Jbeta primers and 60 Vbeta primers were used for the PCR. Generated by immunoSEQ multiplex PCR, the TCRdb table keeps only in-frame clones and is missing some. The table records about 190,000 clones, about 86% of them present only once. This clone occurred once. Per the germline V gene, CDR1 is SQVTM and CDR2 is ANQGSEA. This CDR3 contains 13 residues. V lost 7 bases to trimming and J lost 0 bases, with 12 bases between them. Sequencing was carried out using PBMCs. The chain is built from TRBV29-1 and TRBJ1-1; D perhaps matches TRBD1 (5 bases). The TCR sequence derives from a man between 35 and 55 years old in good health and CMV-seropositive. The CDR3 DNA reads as TGCAGCGCTGGGCGACAGATGAACACTGAAGCTTTCTTT. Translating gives CSAGRQMNTEAFF.